This T cell receptor beta chain was retrieved from a study of cytomegalovirus exposure and HLA in healthy donors. The donors were healthy bone marrow donors. Study conclusions and caveats: Highly shared sequence variants in one cluster were likely a sequencing artifact.

Amplification used 60 Vbeta primers and 13 Jbeta primers. Sequencing used immunoSEQ multiplex PCR; TCRdb keeps in-frame clones, though not all of them. The data show roughly 150,000 clones, 65% to 90% seen once. Germline V gene sequence: CDR1 SGHDN, CDR2 FVKESK. Trimming cost V 3 bases and J 4 bases; bases outside gene matches: 5. The CDR3 sequence is 15 residues long. About this clone itself: Its specificity is unknown.

Sequencing was done on a sample of PBMCs. This chain links TRBV14 with TRBJ2-2, with 7 nucleotides matching TRBD1. This clonotype originated in a female donor in good health and CMV-seronegative. The CDR3 sequence: CASSHLTGITGELFF. The CDR3 DNA sequence: TGTGCCAGCAGCCACCTGACAGGGATCACCGGGGAGCTGTTTTTT.